The source of this T cell receptor beta chain is a study of T cells in Graves' hyperthyroidism and ophthalmopathy. Overall study findings and caveats: Ophthalmopathy, as predicted by the model, came a median roughly 6.5 months after the prediction.

Template material for amplifying TCR beta CDR3 regions consisted of RNA transcripts. A first-round RT-PCR of the TCR CDR3 used the HTBI primer set. Via MiXCR, TCRdb re-called the multiplex PCR reads, giving one row per CDR3 protein. Of about 420,000 distinct CDR3 sequences in the sample, around 15% are singletons; the top ten hold about 4.9%. CDR1 and CDR2 (germline): MDHEN, SYDVKM. Germline trimming cut 7 bases from V and 2 bases from J; bases unmatched to any gene: 2. The CDR3 has 14 residues. The study defined stable Graves' hyperthyroidism as no ophthalmopathy progression within 18 months. Aged 18 to 65, the patients had hyperthyroidism that was newly diagnosed and had lasted under 2 months. Clinicians diagnosed patients from clinical symptoms, serum thyroxine and TRAb, thyroid ultrasound and orbital computed tomography. Ten or more counts support this clonotype. Its antigen is still unknown.

This rearrangement joins TRBV28 to TRBJ2-1, with 10 bases that match TRBD2. This TCR derives from a woman aged 18 to 35 with Graves' hyperthyroidism. Source material: blood. The CDR3 DNA sequence: TGTGCCAGCACTAGCGGGGGTCCCTACAATGAGCAGTTCTTC. As protein: CASTSGGPYNEQFF.